One and the same sample provided the 16 T cell receptor beta chains below, sequenced in a study of blood T cell repertoires in COVID-19. The table came from immunoSEQ multiplex PCR; TCRdb's copy has only in-frame clones and leaves some out. The sample holds 180,000 or so clones, roughly four fifths seen once. The sample taken for sequencing was peripheral blood. These receptors were obtained from a woman aged 40 to 50 with COVID-19, enrolled during active disease.

A note on this clone: The junction shows a germline mismatch at one end, possibly a read error. In nucleotides, the CDR3 is TGTGCCAGTAGGGACGGGACTTTACGATACAGTGAGCAGTTCTTC. Its protein product is CASRDGTLRYSEQFF. The chain combines TRBV19 with TRBJ2-1; a possible D gene is TRBD2 (6 bases). The CDR3 loop spans 15 amino acids. CDR1 is LNHDA, CDR2 SQIVND, per germline (reference sequence).

The rearrangement joins TRBV28 to TRBJ1-2, with a weak D call TRBD1 (6 bases). This CDR3 is built from 15 residues. Germline-derived CDR1 and CDR2 are MDHEN and SYDVKM. V was trimmed by 7 bases and J by 0 bases, leaving 15 bases between them. The CDR3, as DNA: TGTGCCAGCAAACCCGGGACAATCCCTAACTATGGCTACACCTTC. Translating it yields CASKPGTIPNYGYTF.

The V call is TRBV19, the J call TRBJ2-3; 10 nucleotides line up with TRBD2. This CDR3 is 15 amino acids long. The V gene's germline CDR1 is LNHDA and CDR2 SQIVND (reference sequence). V dropped 4 bases and J dropped 4; count of bases not matched to a gene: 5. In nucleotides, the CDR3 is TGTGCCAGTAGTACCACTAGCGGGATGGCAGATACGCAGTATTTT. It yields the protein CASSTTSGMADTQYF.

V usage is TRBV5-1 and J usage is TRBJ1-5, with 8 bases that match TRBD1. CDR3 size: 16 residues. Germline V gene sequence: CDR1 SGHRS, CDR2 YFSETQ. V trimming: 2 bases; J trimming: 3 bases; junction bases outside the gene matches: 7. CDR3 amino acids: CASSFEGQAHNQPQHF. Here the CDR3 DNA reads TGCGCCAGCAGCTTTGAGGGACAGGCTCACAATCAGCCCCAGCATTTT. The whole variable domain, filled in from reference TRBV5-1 and TRBJ1-5, reads KAGVTQTPRYLIKTRGQQVTLSCSPISGHRSVSWYQQTPGQGLQFLFEYFSETQRNKGNFPGRFSGRQFSNSRSEMNVSTLELGDSALYLCASSFEGQAHNQPQHFGDGTRLSIL.

The V gene is TRBV11-2, the J gene TRBJ2-4, with D hard to call. Germline CDR1 reads SGHAT; CDR2 reads FQNNGV. The CDR3 is 13 residues long. Deletions cut 0 bases from V and 7 bases from J, with 7 bases between. The CDR3 loop reads CASSLDLMNIQYF. The CDR3 DNA is TGTGCCAGCAGCTTAGATCTTATGAACATTCAGTACTTC.

The count of this clone is one. J is TRBJ1-2 and V is TRBV2; 10 nucleotides align to TRBD1. The CDR3 covers 14 residues. Germline CDR1 SNHLY, CDR2 FYNNEI. Germline trimming cut 5 bases from V and 8 bases from J; bases unmatched to any gene: 8. The CDR3 DNA sequence: TGTGCCAGCAGTTTAGGACAGGGGGAGGGAGGCTACACCTTC. This codes for CASSLGQGEGGYTF.

The chain joins TRBV3-1 (or the pseudogene TRBV3-2) to TRBJ2-7, with D maybe TRBD1 (6 bases). The V gene lost 1 base and the J gene lost 3 bases, with 10 bases spanning the gap. The V gene's germline CDR1 is LGHDT and CDR2 YNNKEL (reference sequence). The CDR3 is 14 amino acids. This CDR3 reads CASSQGTGNYEQYV. In DNA, the CDR3 is TGTGCCAGCAGCCAAGGTACAGGGAACTACGAGCAGTACGTC.

The chain recombines TRBV11-2 with TRBJ1-1; D unresolved. Trimming took off 0 bases at V and 4 bases at J, with 9 bases between the two ends. The V gene's germline CDR1 is SGHAT and CDR2 FQNNGV. The CDR3 totals 14 residues. CDR3 amino acids: CASSLDGGGTEAFF. Here the CDR3 DNA reads TGTGCCAGCAGCTTAGATGGCGGCGGCACTGAAGCTTTCTTT.

This chain joins TRBV21-1 and TRBJ2-1; TRBD2 is taken as the D call from the table, unchecked against the DNA. TRBV21-1 is given as a pseudogene. The CDR3 length is 16 residues. DNA of the CDR3: TGTGCCAGCAGCAAAGAAGCTAGCGGGAGGGCCAATGAGCAGTTCTTC. Translation: CASSKEASGRANEQFF.

The V gene is TRBV12-3 or TRBV12-4, the J gene TRBJ2-1, with 7 bases matching TRBD2. The CDR3 covers 12 residues. Germline trimming cut 8 bases from V and 15 bases from J; bases unmatched to any gene: 13. The CDR3 DNA follows: TGTGCCAGCTCGGGGGAGGGAGAACCGCCGTTCTTC. Translation: CASSGEGEPPFF.

This clone has just one count. The chain employs TRBV4-1 and TRBJ2-1; D gene unclear. CDR3 length equals 12 residues. Germline V gene sequence: CDR1 MGHRA, CDR2 YSYEKL. Trimming removed 6 bases at V and 5 bases at J, with 8 bases between. The CDR3 DNA sequence: TGCGCCAGCAGTCCTACCCACAATGAGCAGTTCTTC. Encoded protein: CASSPTHNEQFF.

This clone was seen a handful of times. The chain uses TRBV2 and TRBJ1-1, with TRBD1 matching 7 bases. Looked up from germline, CDR1 is SNHLY and CDR2 is FYNNEI. The V and J ends lost 6 bases and 3 bases, in that order; junction bases with no gene match: 13. This CDR3 is built from 16 residues. This CDR3 reads CASSPETGRGDTEAFF. The DNA for the CDR3 is TGTGCCAGCAGCCCCGAGACAGGGCGTGGAGACACTGAAGCTTTCTTT.

The rearrangement uses TRBV12-3 or TRBV12-4 and TRBJ2-1, with D maybe TRBD2 (5 bases). This CDR3 contains 11 residues. Trimming removed 6 bases at V and 10 bases at J, with 10 bases between. The chain's CDR3 is CASRATGEQFF. Here the CDR3 DNA reads TGTGCCAGCAGGGCAACGGGGGAGCAGTTCTTC.

This clone was recorded once. For the CDR3, the DNA is TGTGCCAGCAGTAGGACAGGGAACGCCTATGGCTACACCTTC. Translation: CASSRTGNAYGYTF. The J gene is TRBJ1-2, the V gene TRBV27; 8 positions agree with TRBD1. This CDR3 region has 14 residues. CDR1 MNHEY and CDR2 SMNVEV come from the germline V gene (reference sequence). V shed 5 bases, J shed 4 bases, and the junction held 6 bases outside the gene matches.

V and J are TRBV5-1 and TRBJ2-3; D possibly corresponds to TRBD2 (6 bases). Germline loops: CDR1 SGHRS, CDR2 YFSETQ. V lost 4 bases and J lost 11, with 11 bases in between. The CDR3 is 11 amino acids. The CDR3 loop is CASSRRREQYF. For the CDR3, the DNA is TGCGCCAGCAGCCGACGGAGGGAGCAGTATTTT.

With respect to this clone: The sample contains more than one DNA sequence encoding this CDR3. The chain links TRBV2 to TRBJ1-2, with D perhaps TRBD1 (5 bases). CDR1 is SNHLY, CDR2 FYNNEI, per germline. The CDR3 covers 15 residues. Between the trimmed V and J ends, which lost 3 bases and 4 bases, there was a span of 15 bases. CDR3 sequence: CASSEGGGALYGYTF. The CDR3 DNA is TGTGCCAGCAGTGAGGGGGGTGGGGCCCTCTATGGCTACACCTTC.